These 32 T cell receptor beta chains were sequenced from one sample in a study of T cells in Graves' hyperthyroidism and ophthalmopathy. Amplification targeted TCR beta CDR3 regions from RNA transcripts. A first-round RT-PCR of the TCR CDR3 used the HTBI primer set. One entry per CDR3 protein, called by TCRdb with MiXCR from the multiplex PCR reads. The data contain about 330,000 distinct CDR3 sequences, roughly an eighth of them singletons. The sample comprised blood. The receptors originated from a woman aged 40 to 49 with Graves' ophthalmopathy.

This clonotype was observed many times. The chain combines TRBV11-3 with TRBJ1-1; D possibly corresponds to TRBD1 (6 bases). V dropped 5 bases and J dropped 0 bases, with 10 bases sitting between them. The CDR3 totals 14 residues. Germline CDR1 is SGHNT and CDR2 is YENEEA. The CDR3 loop is CASSRGGMNTEAFF. DNA for the CDR3: TGTGCCAGCAGCAGGGGGGGCATGAACACTGAAGCTTTCTTT.

This clonotype was detected ten times or more. This chain uses TRBV3-1 with TRBJ2-7, with 8 positions matching TRBD2. V was pared by 4 bases and J by 2 bases, with 7 bases of the junction left unmatched. This CDR3 comprises 15 residues. Per the germline V gene, CDR1 is LGHDT and CDR2 is YNNKEL (reference sequence). CDR3 amino acids: CASSRPTGGTYEQYF. The CDR3 coding sequence is TGTGCCAGCAGCCGGCCGACGGGGGGGACCTACGAGCAGTACTTC.

Worth noting for this clonotype: A much bigger clone sits one base away, suggesting this may be a read error. This chain joins TRBV29-1 and TRBJ1-1; tentative D call: TRBD1 (5 bases). CDR1 SQVTM and CDR2 ANQGSEA come from the germline V gene. The CDR3 is 13 residues long. CDR3: CSVERQQNTESFF. CDR3 bases: TGCAGCGTTGAAAGACAGCAGAACACTGAATCTTTCTTT. Drawing the rest from reference TRBV29-1 and TRBJ1-1, the complete variable domain is SAVISQKPSRDICQRGTSLTIQCQVDSQVTMMFWYRQQPGQSLTLIATANQGSEATYESGFVIDKFPISRPNLTFSTLTVSNMSPEDSSIYLCSVERQQNTESFFGQGTRLTVV.

The V call is TRBV3-1, the J call TRBJ2-1; no firm D call. Germline V lookup: CDR1 LGHDT, CDR2 YNNKEL (reference sequence). The CDR3 is made up of 14 amino acids. Trimming pared 0 bases from V and 9 bases from J, leaving 12 bases between. The CDR3 coding sequence is TGTGCCAGCAGCCAAGACGTGGGCCGTGTTGAGCAGTTCTTC. It translates to CASSQDVGRVEQFF.

In this sample, this clonotype turned up many times. V and J are TRBV2 and TRBJ2-1, with D possibly TRBD2 on 7 matching bases. V was clipped by 6 bases and J by 6 bases, with 18 bases between them. The CDR3 covers 15 residues. Germline CDR1 is SNHLY and CDR2 is FYNNEI. This CDR3 reads CASSSQGRARNEQFF. DNA of the CDR3: TGTGCCAGCAGCTCCCAGGGGAGGGCTCGCAATGAGCAGTTCTTC.

The rearrangement links TRBV7-9 to TRBJ1-1; D is unresolved. Germline CDR1 and CDR2: SEHNR and FQNEAQ (reference sequence). The CDR3 extends over 12 amino acids. Trimming removed 4 bases from V and 2 bases from J, with 5 bases in between. The CDR3 nucleotides read TGTGCCAGCAGCTCCAGTAACACTGAAGCTTTCTTT. Translation: CASSSSNTEAFF.

This chain connects TRBV10-1 to TRBJ2-1; D may correspond to TRBD1 or TRBD2 (5 bases each). The V end lost 2 bases, the J end lost 7 bases, and 18 bases lay between the germline ends. Germline V CDR1 and CDR2: WNHNN, SYGVQD (reference sequence). CDR3 length equals 16 residues. CDR3: CASSEEPGPLRNEQFF. CDR3 DNA: TGCGCCAGCAGTGAGGAACCGGGACCGTTGAGGAATGAGCAGTTCTTC.

This clonotype was seen repeatedly, ten times or more. The chain employs TRBV7-9 and TRBJ2-1; D ambiguous. Trimming left V 5 bases short and J 2 bases short, with 13 bases between. The CDR3 runs 15 residues. The germline V gene encodes CDR1 SEHNR and CDR2 FQNEAQ (reference sequence). CDR3 DNA sequence: TGTGCCAGCAGCCCTACCAAAACCCCCTACAATGAGCAGTTCTTC. Protein product: CASSPTKTPYNEQFF.

This clonotype was seen a handful of times. This rearrangement joins TRBV6-1 to TRBJ2-7, with D perhaps TRBD2 (5 bases). V was cut by 5 bases and J by 4 bases, with 21 bases left in between. The germline V gene has CDR1 MNHNS and CDR2 SASEGT. The CDR3 has 16 amino acids. The CDR3 sequence is CASSRGSGQQNYEQYF. CDR3 DNA: TGTGCCAGCAGTAGAGGGTCGGGCCAACAGAATTACGAGCAGTACTTC.

V usage is TRBV30 and J usage is TRBJ1-3; tentative D call: TRBD1 (6 bases). Germline CDR1 GTSNPN, CDR2 SVGIG (reference sequence). The CDR3 spans 16 residues. Trimming removed 1 base from V and 0 bases from J, with 13 bases in between. The CDR3 here is CAWSGQVDNSGNTIYF. CDR3 nucleotide sequence: TGTGCCTGGAGTGGACAGGTTGACAACTCTGGAAACACCATATATTTT.

This clonotype was recorded a few times. The gene calls are TRBV4-1 and TRBJ2-1; 8 nucleotides line up with TRBD2. V shed 1 base and J 7 bases; nucleotides not matched to a gene: 9. CDR1 and CDR2 from the germline V gene are MGHRA and YSYEKL. The CDR3 totals 16 residues. In nucleotides, the CDR3 is TGCGCCAGCAGCCAAGTGGTCGGGAGGGCACCAAATGAGCAGTTCTTC. Encoded protein: CASSQVVGRAPNEQFF.

This clonotype was recorded many times. The CDR3 here is CSVEDGGGEQFF. The DNA of the CDR3 is TGCAGCGTTGAAGATGGGGGGGGTGAGCAGTTCTTC. This rearrangement joins TRBV29-1 to TRBJ2-1; 7 bases fit TRBD2. This CDR3 is built from 12 residues. Trimming at V came to 0 bases and at J to 9 bases, leaving 2 bases not matched to a gene. Germline V lookup: CDR1 SQVTM, CDR2 ANQGSEA.

Ten or more counts support this clonotype. The chain uses TRBV7-9 and TRBJ2-7; TRBD1 or TRBD2 may be the D gene (5 bases each). This CDR3 region has 16 residues. CDR1 and CDR2 from the germline V gene are SEHNR and FQNEAQ (reference sequence). V shed 5 bases and J shed 2 bases, with 19 bases lying between them. For the CDR3, the DNA is TGTGCCAGCAGCCCCGATGGGGGTCGCTCGGCCTACGAGCAGTACTTC. It yields the protein CASSPDGGRSAYEQYF. The full variable domain, with the rest looked up from reference TRBV7-9 and TRBJ2-7, is DTGVSQNPRHKITKRGQNVTFRCDPISEHNRLYWYRQTLGQGPEFLTYFQNEAQLEKSRLLSDRFSAERPKGSFSTLEIQRTEQGDSAMYLCASSPDGGRSAYEQYFGPGTRLTVT.

This chain joins TRBV6-2 or TRBV6-3 and TRBJ2-4; TRBD1 matches 9 bases. CDR3 length: 14 amino acids. The J segment lost 5 bases and the V segment lost 6 bases, leaving 5 bases of the junction unmatched. CDR1 and CDR2 (germline): MNHEY, SVGEGT. The CDR3 DNA follows: TGTGCCAGCAGATACAGGGGGCGGGAAAACATTCAGTACTTC. This encodes CASRYRGRENIQYF.

This clonotype was observed a few times. The chain recombines TRBV6-1 with TRBJ2-5; D might be TRBD1 or TRBD2, each matching 5 bases. The germline V gene encodes CDR1 MNHNS and CDR2 SASEGT. The CDR3 spans 14 residues. Trimming removed 7 bases from V and 4 bases from J, with 16 bases in between. This CDR3 is CASIEPGPGETQYF. In nucleotides, the CDR3 is TGTGCCAGCATCGAGCCGGGACCGGGAGAGACCCAGTACTTC.

This clonotype was found many times. The chain employs TRBV28 and TRBJ2-1, with D possibly being TRBD2 (5 bases). The CDR3 totals 17 residues. Germline CDR1 is MDHEN and CDR2 is SYDVKM. V was clipped by 6 bases and J by 0 bases, with 18 bases between them. The CDR3 protein is CASRRSRAEVSYNEQFF. The CDR3 DNA is TGTGCCAGCAGACGCTCCCGGGCGGAGGTCTCCTACAATGAGCAGTTCTTC.

This clonotype was detected only a few times. The chain combines TRBV20-1 with TRBJ1-3; D is ambiguous. The CDR3 runs to 14 residues. CDR1 DFQATT and CDR2 SNEGSKA come from the germline V gene (reference sequence). Trimming took off 6 bases at V and 5 bases at J, with 17 bases between the two ends. CDR3 coding DNA: TGCAGTGCAAAACACCCTGAAGGTCGAAACACCATATATTTT. It is translated as CSAKHPEGRNTIYF.

A few counts support this clonotype. CDR3 region: CASSLGTGLASHEQYF. The CDR3 DNA sequence: TGTGCCAGCAGCTTGGGTACCGGACTAGCGAGCCACGAGCAGTACTTC. V and J are TRBV5-4 and TRBJ2-7; 9 bases align to TRBD2. J gave up 5 bases and V 0 bases, and 9 bases lay outside the gene matches. Germline CDR1 is SGHNT and CDR2 is YYREEE (reference sequence). This CDR3 comprises 16 residues.

This clonotype was detected many times. This chain joins TRBV24-1 and TRBJ2-3, with D possibly TRBD2 on 5 matching bases. The CDR3 is 15 amino acids. Germline CDR1 KGHDR, CDR2 SFDVKD. V was pared by 5 bases and J by 2 bases, with 13 bases between. DNA of the CDR3: TGTGCCACCAGTGGAGGGATTCTCCCCACAGATACGCAGTATTTT. Protein sequence: CATSGGILPTDTQYF.

This clonotype was recorded at least ten times. V and J are TRBV28 and TRBJ2-7; D is perhaps TRBD1 or TRBD2 (5 bases each). Germline CDR1 and CDR2: MDHEN and SYDVKM. Deletions cut 5 bases from V and 2 bases from J, with 13 bases between. The CDR3 loop spans 14 amino acids. The CDR3, as DNA: TGTGCCAGCAGTGACTCGGGGCCAACCTACGAGCAGTACTTC. Translated, it gives CASSDSGPTYEQYF. The whole variable domain, filled in from reference TRBV28 and TRBJ2-7, reads DVKVTQSSRYLVKRTGEKVFLECVQDMDHENMFWYRQDPGLGLRLIYFSYDVKMKEKGDIPEGYSVSREKKERFSLILESASTNQTSMYLCASSDSGPTYEQYFGPGTRLTVT.

This clonotype was observed many times. The chain uses TRBV6-6 and TRBJ2-7, with D tentatively TRBD1 (5 bases). Germline-derived CDR1 and CDR2 are MNHNY and SVGAGI (reference sequence). Trimming removed 4 bases from V and 2 bases from J, with 9 bases in between. CDR3 size: 13 residues. The CDR3 protein is CASSSRQTYEQYF. The CDR3 DNA reads as TGTGCCAGCAGTTCTCGACAGACCTACGAGCAGTACTTC.

The chain joins TRBV4-2 to TRBJ2-1; TRBD1 agrees at 8 bases. Germline V CDR1 and CDR2: LGHNA, YNFKEQ. The ends lost 4 bases at V and 8 bases at J; junction bases unmatched: 10. CDR3 length: 15 residues. The DNA for the CDR3 is TGTGCCAGCAGCCCGGGGGACAGGTTTATCTATGAGCAGTTCTTC. The encoded protein is CASSPGDRFIYEQFF.

This clonotype has only one observation. The CDR3 coding sequence is TGTGCCAGTAGTCAGGATCGAGCATTGGCCGGGCTGTCCGAGCAGTACTTC. Encoded protein: CASSQDRALAGLSEQYF. The rearrangement links TRBV19 to TRBJ2-7, with D uncertain. CDR1 LNHDA and CDR2 SQIVND come from the germline V gene (reference sequence). V gave up 5 bases and J gave up 6 bases, with 26 bases separating them. The CDR3 is made up of 17 amino acids.

This clonotype came up many times. The genes are TRBV2 and TRBJ1-1; D is perhaps TRBD1 (5 bases). Germline CDR1 SNHLY, CDR2 FYNNEI. The CDR3 totals 16 residues. V was shortened by 5 bases and J by 11 bases, with 27 bases between the two germline ends. The CDR3 is CASSLEYGATAKGAFF. The CDR3 bases are TGTGCCAGCAGTCTCGAGTACGGAGCGACAGCCAAGGGGGCTTTCTTT.

This clonotype was detected many times. J is TRBJ2-3 and V is TRBV12-3 or TRBV12-4; D tentatively reads TRBD1 or TRBD2 (5 bases each). V was clipped by 7 bases and J by 6 bases, with 11 bases between them. This CDR3 contains 12 residues. This CDR3 reads CASTTGGDTQYF. The CDR3 coding sequence is TGTGCCAGCACCACAGGCGGGGATACGCAGTATTTT.

This clonotype was recorded a few times. The rearrangement joins TRBV20-1 to TRBJ2-2; TRBD2 aligns across 12 bases. There are 17 residues in the CDR3. V trimming: 2 bases; J trimming: 2 bases; junction bases outside the gene matches: 6. Looked up from germline, CDR1 is DFQATT and CDR2 is SNEGSKA (reference sequence). CDR3 DNA: TGCAGTGCTAGACCTCCTAGCGGGAGGGCTAACACCGGGGAGCTGTTTTTT. Translating gives CSARPPSGRANTGELFF.

On this clonotype: Possible read error: a much larger clone is one base away. The rearrangement links TRBV27 to TRBJ2-3, with D unresolved. CDR1 and CDR2 from the germline V gene are MNHEY and SMNVEV (reference sequence). This CDR3 spans 11 amino acids. DNA of the CDR3: TGTGCCAGCATTGGCACAGATACGCGGTATTTT. It codes for CASIGTDTRYF.

Ten or more counts support this clonotype. The chain recombines TRBV11-2 with TRBJ1-6; D gene uncertain. The ends were cut back, 2 bases at V and 5 bases at J, with 4 bases in the middle. This CDR3 has 13 residues. Per the germline V gene, CDR1 is SGHAT and CDR2 is FQNNGV. CDR3 region: CASSLMDNSPLHF. DNA of the CDR3: TGTGCCAGCAGCTTAATGGATAATTCACCCCTCCACTTT.

The V and J genes are TRBV12-5 and TRBJ2-3, with D tentatively TRBD1 or TRBD2 (5 bases each). Germline V gene data show CDR1 as LGHNT and CDR2 as FRNRAP. The CDR3 covers 13 residues. The V gene lost 6 bases and the J gene lost 9 bases, with 16 bases spanning the gap. DNA for the CDR3: TGTGCTAGTGGACTGGGGTTGAGGGGCACGCAGTATTTT. Protein: CASGLGLRGTQYF.

The V gene is TRBV6-1, the J gene TRBJ2-3; no definite D call. V was shortened by 2 bases and J by 4 bases, with 10 bases between the two germline ends. Germline V gives CDR1 MNHNS, CDR2 SASEGT. CDR3 size: 14 residues. The CDR3 DNA is TGTGCCAGCAGTGAACCCTATACCCCAGATACGCAGTATTTT. Translated, it gives CASSEPYTPDTQYF.

This clonotype was seen only a few times. This chain links TRBV20-1 with TRBJ1-1; D may be TRBD1 (5 bases). From germline, CDR1 is DFQATT and CDR2 SNEGSKA (reference sequence). CDR3 length: 13 amino acids. V lost 6 bases to trimming and J lost 3 bases, with 14 bases between them. The CDR3 DNA reads TGCAGTGCCCAATCTGGGGCGTACACTGAAGCTTTCTTT. It codes for CSAQSGAYTEAFF.

This clonotype occurred many times. This chain links TRBV30 with TRBJ1-2; D uncertain. The CDR3 runs to 13 residues. Per the germline V gene, CDR1 is GTSNPN and CDR2 is SVGIG (reference sequence). Trimming removed 2 bases from V and 8 bases from J, with 15 bases in between. The CDR3 DNA reads as TGTGCCTGGAGTATGTCAGCCTTCTCCGGCTACACCTTC. Amino acids: CAWSMSAFSGYTF.